Reported below is one TCR beta chain. The antigen remains unidentified. Construction of the TCRbeta library involved unique molecular identifiers. TCRdb called the PCR reads again in MiXCR, with one record for every CDR3 protein. The data show approximately 980,000 distinct CDR3 sequences, with roughly 29% seen just once and 25% to 35% held by the top ten. This sample is part of a study of T-cell reconstitution after alpha-beta-depleted transplantation in children. Study observations and caveats: The high TCRbeta diversity at day 60 in some patients came from surviving recipient T cells and thymic progenitors. Most T-cell counts and diversity one year after the transplant came from T cells that were newly produced. Several hundred expanded graft clones reportedly were the source of alpha-beta T cells about two months after transplant.

V was cut by 3 bases and J by 4 bases, with 11 bases left in between. The CDR3 has 14 amino acids. The sequence was obtained from a boy in the first two years of life who had a stem cell transplant for SCID, so the T cells may come from the graft donor. This sequence joins TRBV12-3 or TRBV12-4 and TRBJ2-3; a weak D match, TRBD1 (5 bases). The source was PBMCs, mostly from graft donor cells, collected 360 days after TCRalphabeta/CD19-depleted stem cell transplant. CDR3 sequence reads: CASSLIRGSDTQYF. The CDR3 DNA reads as TGTGCCAGCAGTTTGATTAGGGGATCAGATACGCAGTATTTT.